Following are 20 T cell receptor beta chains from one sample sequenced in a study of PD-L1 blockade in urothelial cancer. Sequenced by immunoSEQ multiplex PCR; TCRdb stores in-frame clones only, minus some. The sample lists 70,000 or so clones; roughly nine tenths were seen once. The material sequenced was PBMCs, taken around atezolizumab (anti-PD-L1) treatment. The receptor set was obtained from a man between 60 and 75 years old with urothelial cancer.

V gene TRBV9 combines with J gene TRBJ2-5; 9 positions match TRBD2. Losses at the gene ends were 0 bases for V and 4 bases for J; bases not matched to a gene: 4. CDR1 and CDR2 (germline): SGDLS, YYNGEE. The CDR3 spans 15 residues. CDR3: CASSVDGSGRETQYF. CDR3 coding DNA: TGTGCCAGCAGCGTAGACGGTAGCGGGAGAGAGACCCAGTACTTC.

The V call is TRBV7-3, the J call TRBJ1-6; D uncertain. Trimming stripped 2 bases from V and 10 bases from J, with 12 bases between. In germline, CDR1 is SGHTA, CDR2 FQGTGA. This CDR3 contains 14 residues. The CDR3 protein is CASSLAGGGSPLHF. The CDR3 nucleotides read TGTGCCAGCAGCTTAGCGGGTGGAGGATCACCCCTCCACTTT. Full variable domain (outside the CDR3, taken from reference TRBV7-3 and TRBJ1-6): GAGVSQTPSNKVTEKGKYVELRCDPISGHTALYWYRQSLGQGPEFLIYFQGTGAADDSGLPNDRFFAVRPEGSVSTLKIQRTERGDSAVYLCASSLAGGGSPLHFGNGTRLTVT.

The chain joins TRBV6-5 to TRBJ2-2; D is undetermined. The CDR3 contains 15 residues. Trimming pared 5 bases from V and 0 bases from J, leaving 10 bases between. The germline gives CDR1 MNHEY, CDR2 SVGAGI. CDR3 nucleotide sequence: TGTGCCAGCAGTACTTACAGTCCGAACACCGGGGAGCTGTTTTTT. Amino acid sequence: CASSTYSPNTGELFF.

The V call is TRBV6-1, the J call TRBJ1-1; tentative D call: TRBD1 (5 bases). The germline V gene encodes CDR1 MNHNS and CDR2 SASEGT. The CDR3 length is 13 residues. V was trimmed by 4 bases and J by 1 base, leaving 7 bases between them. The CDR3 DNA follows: TGTGCCAGCAGTGGAAGGGGGAACACTGAAGCTTTCTTT. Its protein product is CASSGRGNTEAFF.

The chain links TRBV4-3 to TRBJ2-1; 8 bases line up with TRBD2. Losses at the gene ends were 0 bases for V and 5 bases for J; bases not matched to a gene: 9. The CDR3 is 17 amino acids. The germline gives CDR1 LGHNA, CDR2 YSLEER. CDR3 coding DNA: TGCGCCAGCAGCCAAGAGCTGGGGCTAGCGGGCAACAATGAGCAGTTCTTC. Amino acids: CASSQELGLAGNNEQFF.

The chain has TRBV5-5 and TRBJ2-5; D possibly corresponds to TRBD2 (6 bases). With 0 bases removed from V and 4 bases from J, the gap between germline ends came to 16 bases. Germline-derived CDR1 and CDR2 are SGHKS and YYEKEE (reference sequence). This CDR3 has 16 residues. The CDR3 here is CASSLEKRVGVETQYF. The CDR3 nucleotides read TGTGCCAGCAGCTTGGAGAAGCGGGTCGGCGTAGAGACCCAGTACTTC.

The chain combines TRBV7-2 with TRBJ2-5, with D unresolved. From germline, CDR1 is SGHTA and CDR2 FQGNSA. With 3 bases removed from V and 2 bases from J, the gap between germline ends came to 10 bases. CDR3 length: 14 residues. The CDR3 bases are TGTGCCAGCAGCTTCGTCCCGTCTCAAGAGACCCAGTACTTC. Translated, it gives CASSFVPSQETQYF.

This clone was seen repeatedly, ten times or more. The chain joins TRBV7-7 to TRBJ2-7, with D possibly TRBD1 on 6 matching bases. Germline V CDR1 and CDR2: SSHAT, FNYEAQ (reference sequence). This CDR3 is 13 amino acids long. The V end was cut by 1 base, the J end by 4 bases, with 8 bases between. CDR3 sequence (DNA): TGTGCCAGCAGCTTAGATGGACAGTACGAGCAGTACTTC. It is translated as CASSLDGQYEQYF. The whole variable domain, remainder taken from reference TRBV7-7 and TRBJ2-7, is GAGVSQSPRYKVTKRGQDVTLRCDPISSHATLYWYQQALGQGPEFLTYFNYEAQPDKSGLPSDRFSAERPEGSISTLTIQRTEQRDSAMYRCASSLDGQYEQYFGPGTRLTVT.

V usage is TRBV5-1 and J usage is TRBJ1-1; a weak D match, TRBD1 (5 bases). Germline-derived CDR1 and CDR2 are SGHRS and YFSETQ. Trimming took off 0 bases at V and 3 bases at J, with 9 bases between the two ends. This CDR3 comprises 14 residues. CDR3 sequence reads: CASSLVGADTEAFF. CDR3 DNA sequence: TGCGCCAGCAGCTTGGTAGGGGCGGACACTGAAGCTTTCTTT. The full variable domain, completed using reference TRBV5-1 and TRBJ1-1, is KAGVTQTPRYLIKTRGQQVTLSCSPISGHRSVSWYQQTPGQGLQFLFEYFSETQRNKGNFPGRFSGRQFSNSRSEMNVSTLELGDSALYLCASSLVGADTEAFFGQGTRLTVV.

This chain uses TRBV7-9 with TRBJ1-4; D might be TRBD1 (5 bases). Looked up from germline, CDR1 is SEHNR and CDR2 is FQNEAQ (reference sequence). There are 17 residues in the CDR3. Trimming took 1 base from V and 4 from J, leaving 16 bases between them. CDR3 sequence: CASSLGQLPTDNEKLFF. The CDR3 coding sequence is TGTGCCAGCAGCTTAGGACAGCTCCCCACCGATAATGAAAAACTGTTTTTT.

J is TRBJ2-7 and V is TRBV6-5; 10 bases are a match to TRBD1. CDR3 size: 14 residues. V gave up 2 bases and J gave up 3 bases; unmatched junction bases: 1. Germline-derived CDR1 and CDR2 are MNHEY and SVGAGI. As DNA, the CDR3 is TGTGCCAGCAGTTACCGGGACAGGGGCTACGAGCAGTACTTC. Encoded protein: CASSYRDRGYEQYF.

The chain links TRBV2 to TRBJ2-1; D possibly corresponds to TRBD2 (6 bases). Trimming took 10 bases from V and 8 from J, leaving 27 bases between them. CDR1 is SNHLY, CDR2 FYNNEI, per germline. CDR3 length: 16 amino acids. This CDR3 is CAIPRTRESIIYEQFF. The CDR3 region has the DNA TGTGCCATACCCCGGACCCGGGAGTCAATAATCTATGAGCAGTTCTTC.

The CDR3 sequence is CATREGARRGYTF. The CDR3 DNA reads as TGTGCCACCAGGGAGGGAGCCCGGCGAGGCTACACCTTC. The V and J genes are TRBV15 and TRBJ1-2; D gene ambiguous. From germline, CDR1 is LNHNV and CDR2 YYDKDF (reference sequence). The CDR3 loop spans 13 amino acids. V was cut by 6 bases and J by 8 bases, with 16 bases left in between.

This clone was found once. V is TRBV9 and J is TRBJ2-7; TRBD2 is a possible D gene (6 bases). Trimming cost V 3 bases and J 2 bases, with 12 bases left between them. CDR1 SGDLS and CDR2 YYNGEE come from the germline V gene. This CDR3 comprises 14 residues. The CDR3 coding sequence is TGTGCCAGCAGCGCCCACTGGGAGGCCTACGAGCAGTACTTC. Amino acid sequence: CASSAHWEAYEQYF.

The CDR3 protein is CASRQGQGNHNEQFF. In DNA form, the CDR3 reads TGTGCCAGTAGACAGGGACAGGGGAATCACAATGAGCAGTTCTTC. The V and J genes are TRBV19 and TRBJ2-1; TRBD1 agrees at 10 bases. Germline assignment: CDR1 LNHDA and CDR2 SQIVND (reference sequence). There are 15 residues in the CDR3. The V segment lost 6 bases and the J segment 5 bases; nucleotides outside the gene matches: 7. Full variable domain (outside the CDR3, taken from reference TRBV19 and TRBJ2-1): DGGITQSPKYLFRKEGQNVTLSCEQNLNHDAMYWYRQDPGQGLRLIYYSQIVNDFQKGDIAEGYSVSREKKESFPLTVTSAQKNPTAFYLCASRQGQGNHNEQFFGPGTRLTVL.

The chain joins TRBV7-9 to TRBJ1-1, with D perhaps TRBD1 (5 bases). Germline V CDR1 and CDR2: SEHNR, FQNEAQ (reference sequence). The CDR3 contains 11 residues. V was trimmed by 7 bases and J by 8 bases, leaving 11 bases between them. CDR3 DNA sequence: TGTGCCAGCAAAACAGGTGTCGAAGCTTTCTTT. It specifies CASKTGVEAFF.

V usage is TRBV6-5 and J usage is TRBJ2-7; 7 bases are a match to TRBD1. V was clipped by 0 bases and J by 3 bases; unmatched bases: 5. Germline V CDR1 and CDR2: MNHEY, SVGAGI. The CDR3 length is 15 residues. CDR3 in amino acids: CASSYSTQGIYEQYF. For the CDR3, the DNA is TGTGCCAGCAGTTACTCGACACAGGGGATCTACGAGCAGTACTTC.

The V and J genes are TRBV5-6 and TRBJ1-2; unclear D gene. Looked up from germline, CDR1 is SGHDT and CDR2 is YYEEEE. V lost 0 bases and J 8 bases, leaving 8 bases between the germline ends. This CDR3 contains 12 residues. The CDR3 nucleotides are TGTGCCAGCAGCTTGGCCGCCGGGGGCTACACCTTC. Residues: CASSLAAGGYTF.

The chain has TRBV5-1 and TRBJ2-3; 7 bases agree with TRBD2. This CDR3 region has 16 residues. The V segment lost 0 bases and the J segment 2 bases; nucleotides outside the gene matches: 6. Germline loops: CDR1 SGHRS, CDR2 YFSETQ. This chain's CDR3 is CASSLATTSPTDTQYF. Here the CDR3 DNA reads TGCGCCAGCAGCTTGGCTACGACTAGCCCCACAGATACGCAGTATTTT.

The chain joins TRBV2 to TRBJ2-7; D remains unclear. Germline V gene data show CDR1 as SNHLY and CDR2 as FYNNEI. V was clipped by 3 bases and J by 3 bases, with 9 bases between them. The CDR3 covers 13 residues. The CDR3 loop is CASSDGFHYEQYF. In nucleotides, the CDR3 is TGTGCCAGCAGTGACGGGTTCCACTACGAGCAGTACTTC.